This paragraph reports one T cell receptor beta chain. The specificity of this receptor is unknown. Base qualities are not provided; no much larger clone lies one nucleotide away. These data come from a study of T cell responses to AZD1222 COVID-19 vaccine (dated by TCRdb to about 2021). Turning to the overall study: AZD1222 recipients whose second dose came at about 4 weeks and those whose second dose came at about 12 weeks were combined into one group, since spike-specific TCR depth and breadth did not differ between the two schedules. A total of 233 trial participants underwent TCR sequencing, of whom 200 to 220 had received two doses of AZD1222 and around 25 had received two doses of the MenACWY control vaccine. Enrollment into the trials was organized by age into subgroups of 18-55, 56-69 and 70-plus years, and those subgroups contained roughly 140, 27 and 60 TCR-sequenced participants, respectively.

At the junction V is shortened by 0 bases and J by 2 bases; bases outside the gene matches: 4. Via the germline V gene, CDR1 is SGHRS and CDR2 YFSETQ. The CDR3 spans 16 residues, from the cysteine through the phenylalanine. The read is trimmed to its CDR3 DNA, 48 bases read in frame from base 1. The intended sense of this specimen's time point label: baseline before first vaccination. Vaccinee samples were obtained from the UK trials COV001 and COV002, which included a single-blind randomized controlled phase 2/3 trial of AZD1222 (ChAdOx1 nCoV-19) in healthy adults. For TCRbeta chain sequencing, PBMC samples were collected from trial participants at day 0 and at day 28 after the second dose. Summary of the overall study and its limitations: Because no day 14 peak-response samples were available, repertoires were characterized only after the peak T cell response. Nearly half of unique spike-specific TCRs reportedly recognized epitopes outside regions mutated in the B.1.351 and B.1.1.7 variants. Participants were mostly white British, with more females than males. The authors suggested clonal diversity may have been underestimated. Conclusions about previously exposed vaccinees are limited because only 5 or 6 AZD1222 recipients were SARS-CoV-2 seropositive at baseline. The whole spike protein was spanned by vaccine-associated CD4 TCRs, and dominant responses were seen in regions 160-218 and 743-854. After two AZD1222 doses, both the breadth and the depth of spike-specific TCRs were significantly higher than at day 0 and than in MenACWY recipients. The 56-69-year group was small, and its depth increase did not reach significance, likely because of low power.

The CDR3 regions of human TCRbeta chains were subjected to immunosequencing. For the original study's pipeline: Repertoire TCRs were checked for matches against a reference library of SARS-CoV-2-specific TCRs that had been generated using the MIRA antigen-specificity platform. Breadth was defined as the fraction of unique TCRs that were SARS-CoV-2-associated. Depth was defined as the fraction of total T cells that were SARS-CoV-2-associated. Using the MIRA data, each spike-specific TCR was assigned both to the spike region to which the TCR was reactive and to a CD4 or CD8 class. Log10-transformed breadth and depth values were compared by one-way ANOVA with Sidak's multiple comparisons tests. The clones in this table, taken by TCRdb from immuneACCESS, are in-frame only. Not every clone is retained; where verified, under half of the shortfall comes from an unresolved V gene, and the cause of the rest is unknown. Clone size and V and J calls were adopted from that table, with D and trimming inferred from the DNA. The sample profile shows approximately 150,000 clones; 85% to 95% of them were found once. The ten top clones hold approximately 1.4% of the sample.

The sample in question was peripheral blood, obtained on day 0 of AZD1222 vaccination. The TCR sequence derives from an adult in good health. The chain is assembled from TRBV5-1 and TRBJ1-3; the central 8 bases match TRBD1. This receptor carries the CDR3 CASSLGPGGTGNTIYF. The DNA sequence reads TGCGCCAGCAGCTTGGGACCAGGGGGCACTGGAAACACCATATATTTT.